The entry that follows covers one TCR beta chain sequence. The antigen is unknown. This entry belongs to a study of T cell responses to AZD1222 COVID-19 vaccine. Overall study context: The analysis combined second doses at about 4 or about 12 weeks. Overall study findings and caveats: Clonal diversity was possibly underestimated, and white British individuals and females predominated among donors. Among spike-specific TCRs, nearly half reportedly target unmutated variant regions.

Germline V lookup: CDR1 SGHDT, CDR2 YYEEEE. Trimming took 5 bases from V and 0 from J, leaving 15 bases between them. The length of the CDR3 is 16 residues. Repertoires were generated with immunoSEQ multiplex PCR, while TCRdb's copy carries only in-frame clones and drops some. The sample gives approximately 100,000 clones, 85% to 90% of which show up once; around 3.9% is in the top ten. Sequences were derived from peripheral blood, sampled on day 0 of AZD1222 vaccination. The origin of this receptor is an adult in good health. The chain is built from TRBV5-6 and TRBJ1-5; a weak D match, TRBD1 (6 bases). CDR3 region: CASSYSGQHSNQPQHF. CDR3 bases: TGTGCCAGCAGTTATTCTGGACAGCATAGCAATCAGCCCCAGCATTTT.